The T cell receptor beta chain described here comes from a study of molecular identifiers for immune sequencing clone quantification. Concerning this clonotype: Its antigen is undetermined.

This CDR3 spans 12 amino acids. Germline CDR1 and CDR2: SEHNR and FQNEAQ (reference sequence). V was shortened by 4 bases and J by 4 bases, with 8 bases between the two germline ends. Isolation of naive CD8 T cells was achieved by sorting on a CD8+CD4-CCR7+CD45RA+ phenotype. TCRdb redid the calling of the PCR reads with MiXCR, one entry per CDR3 protein. The sample comprises some 590,000 distinct CDR3 sequences, about 25% of which are singletons, and approximately 0.75% rests with the top ten. Findings and caveats of the study: In CMV-specific effectors, clones above 20 copies held over 99% of molecules; naive, under 1%. Molecules of identical TCR sharing a barcode could underestimate highly expanded clone sizes.

Source material: naive CD8+ T cells from blood, with Jurkat cell RNA spiked in. The subset here: FACS-sorted CD8+CD4-CCR7+CD45RA+ naive T cells. The V call is TRBV7-9, the J call TRBJ2-7; D gene uncertain. This receptor was identified in a human donor in good health. Some libraries in this study had Jurkat cell RNA spiked in. This chain's CDR3 is CASSSIGYEQYF. For the CDR3, the DNA is TGTGCCAGCAGCTCAATTGGGTACGAGCAGTACTTC.